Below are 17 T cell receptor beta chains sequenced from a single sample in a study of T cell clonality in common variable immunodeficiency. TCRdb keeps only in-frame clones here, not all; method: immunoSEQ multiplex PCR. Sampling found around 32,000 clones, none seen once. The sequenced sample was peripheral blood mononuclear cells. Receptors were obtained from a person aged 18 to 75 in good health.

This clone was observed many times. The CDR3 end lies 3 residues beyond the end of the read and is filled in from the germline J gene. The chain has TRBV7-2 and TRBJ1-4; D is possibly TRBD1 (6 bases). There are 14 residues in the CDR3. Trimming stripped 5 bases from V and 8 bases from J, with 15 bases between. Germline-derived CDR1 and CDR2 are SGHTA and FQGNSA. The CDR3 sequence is CASSLRTAGEKLFF. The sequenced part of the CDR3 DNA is TGTGCCAGCAGCCTTAGGACAGCCGGCGAAAAA.

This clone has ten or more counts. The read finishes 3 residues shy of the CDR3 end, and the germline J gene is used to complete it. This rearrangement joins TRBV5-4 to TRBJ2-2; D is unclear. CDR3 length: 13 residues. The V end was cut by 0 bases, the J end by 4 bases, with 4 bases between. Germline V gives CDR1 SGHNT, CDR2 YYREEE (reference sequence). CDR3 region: CASSLAGTGELFF. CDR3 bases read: TGTGCCAGCAGCTTGGCCGGCACCGGGGAG. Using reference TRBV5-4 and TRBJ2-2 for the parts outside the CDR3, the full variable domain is ETGVTQSPTHLIKTRGQQVTLRCSSQSGHNTVSWYQQALGQGPQFIFQYYREEENGRGNFPPRFSGLQFPNYSSELNVNALELDDSALYLCASSLAGTGELFFGEGSRLTVL.

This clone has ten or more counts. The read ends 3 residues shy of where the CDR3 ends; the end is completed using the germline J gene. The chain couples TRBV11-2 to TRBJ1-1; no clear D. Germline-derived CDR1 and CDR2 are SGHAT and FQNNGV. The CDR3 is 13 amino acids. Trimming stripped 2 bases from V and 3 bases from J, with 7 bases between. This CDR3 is CASSLTEDTEAFF. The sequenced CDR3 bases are TGTGCCAGCAGCTTAACCGAGGACACTGAA.

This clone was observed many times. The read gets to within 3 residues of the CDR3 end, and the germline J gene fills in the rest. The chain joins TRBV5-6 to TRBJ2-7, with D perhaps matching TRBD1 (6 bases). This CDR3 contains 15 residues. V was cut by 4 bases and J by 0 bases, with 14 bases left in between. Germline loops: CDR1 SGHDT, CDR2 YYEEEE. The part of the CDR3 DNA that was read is TGTGCCAGCAGCCTTAGACAGGAGGCCTCCTACGAG. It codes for CASSLRQEASYE. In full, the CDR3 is CASSLRQEASYEQYF. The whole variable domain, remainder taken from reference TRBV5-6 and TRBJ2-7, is DAGVTQSPTHLIKTRGQQVTLRCSPKSGHDTVSWYQQALGQGPQFIFQYYEEEERQRGNFPDRFSGHQFPNYSSELNVNALLLGDSALYLCASSLRQEASYEQYFGPGTRLTVT.

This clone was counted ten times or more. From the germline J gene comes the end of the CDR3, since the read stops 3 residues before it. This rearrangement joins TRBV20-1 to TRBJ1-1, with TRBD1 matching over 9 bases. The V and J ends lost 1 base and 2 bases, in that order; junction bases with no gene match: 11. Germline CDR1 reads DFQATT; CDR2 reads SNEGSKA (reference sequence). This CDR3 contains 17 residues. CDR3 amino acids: CSARGFFLTGGNTEAFF. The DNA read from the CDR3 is TGCAGTGCTAGAGGCTTTTTTTTGACAGGGGGTAACACTGAA.

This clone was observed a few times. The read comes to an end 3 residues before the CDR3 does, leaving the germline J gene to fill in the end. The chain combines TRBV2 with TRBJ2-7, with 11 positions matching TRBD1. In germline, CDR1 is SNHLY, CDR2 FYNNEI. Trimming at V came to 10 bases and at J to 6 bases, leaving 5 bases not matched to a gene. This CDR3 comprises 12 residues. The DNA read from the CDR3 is TGTGCCACCGGGACAGGGGGGATCGAG. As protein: CATGTGGIE. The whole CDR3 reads CATGTGGIEQYF.

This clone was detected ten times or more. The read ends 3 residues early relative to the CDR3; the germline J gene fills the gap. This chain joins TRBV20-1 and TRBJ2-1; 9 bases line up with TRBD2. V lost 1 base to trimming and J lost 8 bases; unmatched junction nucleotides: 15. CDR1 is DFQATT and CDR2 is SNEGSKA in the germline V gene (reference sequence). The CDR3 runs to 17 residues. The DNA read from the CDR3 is TGCAGTGCTAGAGGATCTGCGGTAGCGGGAGTTAGGGATGAG. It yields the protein CSARGSAVAGVRDE. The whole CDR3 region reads CSARGSAVAGVRDEQFF.

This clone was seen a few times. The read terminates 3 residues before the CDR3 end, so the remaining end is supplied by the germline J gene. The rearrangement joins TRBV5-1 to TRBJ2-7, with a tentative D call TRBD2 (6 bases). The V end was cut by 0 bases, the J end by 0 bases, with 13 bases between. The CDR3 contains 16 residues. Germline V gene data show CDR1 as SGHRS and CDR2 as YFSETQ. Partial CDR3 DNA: TGCGCCAGCAGCTTGGCCCGGGACTCGAGCTCCTACGAG. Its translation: CASSLARDSSSYE. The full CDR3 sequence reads CASSLARDSSSYEQYF.

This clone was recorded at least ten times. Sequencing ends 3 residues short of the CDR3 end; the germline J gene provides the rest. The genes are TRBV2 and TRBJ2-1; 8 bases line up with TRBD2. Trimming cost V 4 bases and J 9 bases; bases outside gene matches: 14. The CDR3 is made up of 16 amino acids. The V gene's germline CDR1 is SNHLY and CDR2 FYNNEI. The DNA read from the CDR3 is TGTGCCAGCAGTGTGTCCGGGACTAGGGCCCGGGGTGAG. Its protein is CASSVSGTRARGE. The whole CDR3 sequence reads CASSVSGTRARGEQFF.

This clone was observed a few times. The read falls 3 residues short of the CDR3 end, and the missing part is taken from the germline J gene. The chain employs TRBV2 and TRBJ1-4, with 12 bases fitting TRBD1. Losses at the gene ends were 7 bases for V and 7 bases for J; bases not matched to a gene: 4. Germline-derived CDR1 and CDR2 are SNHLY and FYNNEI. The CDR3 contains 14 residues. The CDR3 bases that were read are TGTGCCAGCATGGGACAGGGGGCTGGTGAAAAA. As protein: CASMGQGAGEK. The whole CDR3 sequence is CASMGQGAGEKLFF.

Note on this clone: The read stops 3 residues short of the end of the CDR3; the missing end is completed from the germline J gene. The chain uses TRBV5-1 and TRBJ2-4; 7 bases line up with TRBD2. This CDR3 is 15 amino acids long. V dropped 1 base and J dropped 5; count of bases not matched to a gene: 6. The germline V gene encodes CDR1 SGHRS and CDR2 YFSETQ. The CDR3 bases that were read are TGCGCCAGCAGCTTGTGGGCCGCGGGGGAAAACATT. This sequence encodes CASSLWAAGENI. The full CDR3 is CASSLWAAGENIQYF. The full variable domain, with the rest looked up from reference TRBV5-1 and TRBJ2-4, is KAGVTQTPRYLIKTRGQQVTLSCSPISGHRSVSWYQQTPGQGLQFLFEYFSETQRNKGNFPGRFSGRQFSNSRSEMNVSTLELGDSALYLCASSLWAAGENIQYFGAGTRLSVL.

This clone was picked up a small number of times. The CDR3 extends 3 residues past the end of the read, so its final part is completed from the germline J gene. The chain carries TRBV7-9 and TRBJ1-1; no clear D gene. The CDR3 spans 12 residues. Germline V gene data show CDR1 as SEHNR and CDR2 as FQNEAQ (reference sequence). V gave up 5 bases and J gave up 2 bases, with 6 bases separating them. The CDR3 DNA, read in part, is TGTGCCAGCAGCCCAAAAAACACTGAA. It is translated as CASSPKNTE. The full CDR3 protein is CASSPKNTEAFF.

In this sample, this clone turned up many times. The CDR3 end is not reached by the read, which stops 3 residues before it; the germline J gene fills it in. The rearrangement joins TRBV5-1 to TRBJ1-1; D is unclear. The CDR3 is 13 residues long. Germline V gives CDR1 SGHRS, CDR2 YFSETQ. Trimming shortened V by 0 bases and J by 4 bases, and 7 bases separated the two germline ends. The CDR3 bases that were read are TGCGCCAGCAGCTTGGATACAGCCACTGAA. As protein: CASSLDTATE. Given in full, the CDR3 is CASSLDTATEAFF.

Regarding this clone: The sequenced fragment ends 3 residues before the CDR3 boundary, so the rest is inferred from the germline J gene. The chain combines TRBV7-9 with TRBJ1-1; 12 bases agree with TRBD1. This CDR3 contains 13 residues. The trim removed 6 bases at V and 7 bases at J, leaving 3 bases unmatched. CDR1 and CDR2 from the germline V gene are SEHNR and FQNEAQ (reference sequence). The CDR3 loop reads CASSGTGGYEAFF. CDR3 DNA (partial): TGTGCCAGCAGTGGGACAGGGGGCTATGAA.

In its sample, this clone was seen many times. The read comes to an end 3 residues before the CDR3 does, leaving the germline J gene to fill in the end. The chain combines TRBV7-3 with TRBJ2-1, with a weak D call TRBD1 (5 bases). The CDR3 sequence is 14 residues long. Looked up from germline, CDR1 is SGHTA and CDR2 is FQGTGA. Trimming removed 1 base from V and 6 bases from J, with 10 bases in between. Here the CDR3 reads CASSLNWGLNEQFF. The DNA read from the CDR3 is TGTGCCAGCAGCTTAAATTGGGGCCTCAATGAG. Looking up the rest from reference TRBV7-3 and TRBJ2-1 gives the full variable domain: GAGVSQTPSNKVTEKGKYVELRCDPISGHTALYWYRQSLGQGPEFLIYFQGTGAADDSGLPNDRFFAVRPEGSVSTLKIQRTERGDSAVYLCASSLNWGLNEQFFGPGTRLTVL.

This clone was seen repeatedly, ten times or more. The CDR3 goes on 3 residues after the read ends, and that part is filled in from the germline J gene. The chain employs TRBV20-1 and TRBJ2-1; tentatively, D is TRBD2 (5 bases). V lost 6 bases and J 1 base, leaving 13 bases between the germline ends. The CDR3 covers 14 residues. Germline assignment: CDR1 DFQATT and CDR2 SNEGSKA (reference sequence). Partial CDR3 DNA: TGCAGTGCAACAGACTATAAATCCTACAATGAG. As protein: CSATDYKSYNE. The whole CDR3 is CSATDYKSYNEQFF.

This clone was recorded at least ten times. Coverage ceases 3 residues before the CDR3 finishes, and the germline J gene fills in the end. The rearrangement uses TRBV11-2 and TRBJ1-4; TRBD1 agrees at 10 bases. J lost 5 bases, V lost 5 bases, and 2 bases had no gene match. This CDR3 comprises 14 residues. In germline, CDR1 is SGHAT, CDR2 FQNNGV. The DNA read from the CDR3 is TGTGCCAGCAGCACGGGACAGGGGAATGAAAAA. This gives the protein CASSTGQGNEK. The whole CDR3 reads CASSTGQGNEKLFF.